The sequence of this TCR beta chain was determined in a study of cytomegalovirus exposure and HLA in healthy donors. Losses at the gene ends were 3 bases for V and 8 bases for J; bases not matched to a gene: 5. Germline V gene data show CDR1 as MNHNS and CDR2 as SASEGT. There are 13 residues in the CDR3. Sequencing used immunoSEQ multiplex PCR; TCRdb keeps in-frame clones, though not all of them. The sample holds about 180,000 clones, approximately 87% seen once. This clonotype was obtained from a woman aged 25 to 45 in good health and CMV-seronegative. Material: PBMCs. The rearrangement joins TRBV6-1 to TRBJ1-2; 8 nucleotides agree with TRBD1. Here the CDR3 DNA reads TGTGCCAGCAGTGATTGGGACAGGAGAGGCTACACCTTC. It is translated as CASSDWDRRGYTF.